Presented here are 10 T cell receptor beta chains from one specimen sequenced in a study of human T cells and chemical hapten exposure. TCRdb fed the RACE reads into MiXCR, producing one record per CDR3 protein. Among some 52,000 distinct CDR3 sequences listed, approximately 10% were seen once. Time point denoted: patch test 1, 2 weeks after DPC sensitization. The sample's treatment: therapeutic diphenylcyclopropenone sensitization with weekly scalp DPC. It was unfractionated whole blood from which total RNA was extracted. The sequenced sample was whole blood, obtained in connection with sensitization to the hapten diphenylcyclopropenone (DPC). All receptors derive from a woman between 40 and 50 years old with alopecia areata. Some clones in this sample may be carry-over from other donors' samples.

The CDR3 nucleotides are TGCAGTGTCACAGCGGGACCGGCCTACGAGCAGTACTTC. It translates to CSVTAGPAYEQYF. The chain couples TRBV20-1 to TRBJ2-7; 7 bases agree with TRBD2. From germline, CDR1 is DFQATT and CDR2 SNEGSKA (reference sequence). V lost 7 bases to trimming and J lost 2 bases; unmatched junction nucleotides: 8. The CDR3 length is 13 residues.

This clonotype came up a few times. The rearrangement links TRBV7-2 to TRBJ2-7, with a possible D match to TRBD2 (5 bases). The ends were cut back, 3 bases at V and 5 bases at J, with 8 bases in the middle. CDR3 length: 12 amino acids. Germline V gene data show CDR1 as SGHTA and CDR2 as FQGNSA. CDR3 region: CASSLDSDEQYF. CDR3 in DNA: TGTGCCAGCAGCTTGGACTCTGACGAGCAGTACTTC.

This clonotype was observed a handful of times. The chain is built from TRBV20-1 and TRBJ1-2, with 12 bases aligning to TRBD1. Germline CDR1 DFQATT, CDR2 SNEGSKA (reference sequence). J was trimmed by 5 bases and V by 6 bases; bases with no gene match: 7. The CDR3 is 14 amino acids. CDR3 coding DNA: TGCAGTGCAGCCGGGACAGGGGGCTGGTATGGCTACACCTTC. Translated, it gives CSAAGTGGWYGYTF.

This clonotype came up many times. The rearrangement uses TRBV18 and TRBJ1-2; D is unclear. V dropped 6 bases and J dropped 4 bases, with 15 bases sitting between them. Germline assignment: CDR1 KGHSH and CDR2 LQKENI. The CDR3 runs to 14 residues. The CDR3 here is CASSDGLSGYGYTF. The CDR3 coding sequence is TGTGCCAGCTCGGACGGCTTGTCGGGCTATGGCTACACCTTC.

This sequence joins TRBV12-3 or TRBV12-4 and TRBJ2-3; the D gene is possibly TRBD2 (5 bases). The V and J ends lost 1 base and 4 bases respectively, with 6 bases between them. CDR3 length: 13 amino acids. The CDR3 coding sequence is TGTGCCAGCAGTTTAGAAGCGGCAGATACGCAGTATTTT. This translates into CASSLEAADTQYF.

This clonotype was detected a few times. The chain is built from TRBV20-1 and TRBJ2-3; TRBD2 might be the D (5 bases). CDR1 is DFQATT and CDR2 is SNEGSKA in the germline V gene (reference sequence). V gave up 6 bases and J gave up 0 bases, with 10 bases separating them. The length of the CDR3 is 13 residues. The CDR3 DNA is TGCAGTGCCGGAGGCCCTAGCACAGATACGCAGTATTTT. Translation gives CSAGGPSTDTQYF.

This clonotype was counted between two and nine times. The rearrangement uses TRBV6-6 and TRBJ2-5, with 7 bases fitting TRBD2. The junction had 4 bases not matched to a gene; V was cut back by 4 bases and J by 5 bases. Germline CDR1 is MNHNY and CDR2 is SVGAGI (reference sequence). The CDR3 has 13 amino acids. This CDR3 is CASSWEGSETQYF. The CDR3 nucleotides are TGTGCCAGCAGTTGGGAGGGATCCGAGACCCAGTACTTC.

The chain carries TRBV20-1 and TRBJ2-5; D remains unclear. Trimming removed 3 bases from V and 5 bases from J, with 16 bases in between. The germline gives CDR1 DFQATT, CDR2 SNEGSKA (reference sequence). This CDR3 comprises 14 residues. Written as DNA, the CDR3 is TGCAGTGCTAGGGTCCCCGACTCGACGGAGACCCAGTACTTC. Protein product: CSARVPDSTETQYF.

This clonotype was seen at least ten times. The chain recombines TRBV7-2 with TRBJ2-1; D unclear. V gave up 7 bases and J gave up 9 bases, with 16 bases separating them. Germline V lookup: CDR1 SGHTA, CDR2 FQGNSA. CDR3 length: 13 residues. The CDR3 spells CASTYAPRFEQFF. Written as DNA, the CDR3 is TGTGCCAGCACCTACGCCCCCAGATTTGAGCAGTTCTTC.

This clonotype was counted between two and nine times. This chain joins TRBV30 and TRBJ2-1; 11 bases map to TRBD2. Germline V gene lookup returns CDR1 GTSNPN and CDR2 SVGIG (reference sequence). V lost 4 bases to trimming and J lost 3 bases; unmatched junction nucleotides: 5. The CDR3 runs 15 residues. This CDR3 reads CAWTGTSGLYNEQFF. CDR3 sequence (DNA): TGTGCCTGGACCGGGACTAGCGGTCTCTACAATGAGCAGTTCTTC.